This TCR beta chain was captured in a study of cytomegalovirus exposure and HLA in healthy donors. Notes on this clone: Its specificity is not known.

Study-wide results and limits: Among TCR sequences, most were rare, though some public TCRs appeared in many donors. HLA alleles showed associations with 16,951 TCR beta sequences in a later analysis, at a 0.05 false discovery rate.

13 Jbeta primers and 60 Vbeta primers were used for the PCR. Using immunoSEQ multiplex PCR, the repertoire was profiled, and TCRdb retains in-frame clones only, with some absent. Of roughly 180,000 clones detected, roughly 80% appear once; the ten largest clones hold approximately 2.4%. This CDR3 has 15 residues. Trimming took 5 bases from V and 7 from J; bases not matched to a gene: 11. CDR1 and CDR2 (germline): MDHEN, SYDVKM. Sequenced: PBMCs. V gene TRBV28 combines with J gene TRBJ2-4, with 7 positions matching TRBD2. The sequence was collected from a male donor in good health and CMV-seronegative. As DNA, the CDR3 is TGTGCCAGCAGTCTCGTAAGCGGGGTGGGGAACATTCAGTACTTC. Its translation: CASSLVSGVGNIQYF.